This TCR beta chain originates from a study of cytomegalovirus exposure and HLA in healthy donors (dated by TCRdb to the late 2010s). About the investigation overall: In an earlier analysis of 587 of the donors, about 270 Gb of sequence data and roughly 100 million unique TCR beta sequences from about 190 million T cells were reported. An early release covering roughly 640 HLA-typed donors comprised approximately 290 gigabases of sequencing data and tens of millions of unique TCR sequences. The genetic ancestry cluster associated with self-reported Caucasian donors included 70% to 85% of the approximately 400 genotyped donors. The aim of the study was to test whether cataloging public T cell receptors could identify signatures of past pathogen exposure. Using immunosequencing, the study profiled T cell repertoires from around 680 subjects and related those repertoires to cytomegalovirus serostatus. Besides the first cohort of 666 subjects, a separate validation cohort made up of 90 to 150 different subjects was used. The study combined high-throughput TCR immunosequencing, statistical association of individual TCRs with disease status, and machine learning to predict cytomegalovirus infection status. To study patterns of TCR occurrence, a later analysis re-analyzed previously published TCR beta repertoires from 700 or so donors and added high-resolution HLA genotyping. In the later analysis, no new phenotypic data were used to find candidate immune exposures; instead, reliance was placed on TCR beta sequences and their occurrence across donors. In an earlier analysis of about 590 of the donors, high-throughput TCR beta sequencing was used to judge whether each TCR beta V gene segment behaved as functional or pseudogenic. Donor age, sex, ethnicity and CMV serostatus were compiled together with the repertoire data. A later genetic analysis used genome-wide SNP genotypes for about 55% of the 666 donors, treating that subset as a discovery cohort. All discovery cohort repertoires had been generated using a single sequencing platform. HLA typing covered class I and class II loci at four-digit resolution. Typing coverage varied by locus: roughly 629-640 donors for A, B, C, DRB1 and DQB1; around 560 for DQA1; more than 600 for DPA1; more than 450 for DPB1. Roughly five DR-DQ haplotypes were handled as single units for association and clustering because linkage in the cohort was strong. Among 300 to 500 genotyped donors of the cohort, an average of approximately 220,000 unique TCR beta nucleotide sequences was sequenced per donor, of which about 18% were non-productive. General study outcomes and caveats: According to a later analysis, most CMV-associated TCR beta chains appeared to be HLA-restricted, and the HLA associations seemed to be driven largely by CMV exposure. The study gave a list of under 200 TCR beta chains associated with cytomegalovirus. Across donors, most TCR sequences were observed very rarely, whereas some public TCRs were present in many individuals. Roughly uniform sequencing depth across donors was assumed in presence/absence analyses, although this assumption may not hold. The sequencing pipeline was judged likely to have produced a cluster of highly shared sequence variants as a technical artifact. The cohort was sequenced for TCR beta chains only, and without alpha or paired-chain data the features that could be detected were limited. V-gene and J-gene trimming of TCR beta chains was associated with a missense DCLRE1C variant in a later genetic analysis, and the association was replicated in an independent cohort. Assigning TCR associations to individual alleles was difficult when HLA alleles, especially DR and DQ, strongly co-occurred. Because some donors lacked HLA typing at each locus, the association tests relied only on the typed subset. According to the authors, the approach could potentially be generalized to other disease states and immunological phenotypes. Correlated functional status among segregating V segments might be attributable to linkage disequilibrium, but an unknown experimental factor could not be ruled out. A later analysis found that TCR association rates varied across HLA loci, with DRB1 alleles showing the most associated TCRs and HLA-C alleles the fewest. A later analysis found that HLA-associated TCR beta chains were more clonally expanded and had lower generation probabilities than equally common non-associated chains. Because counts were too low, about 15 rarely observed V segments, including chromosome 9 orphons, were left out of the earlier analysis of 587 of the donors. The 87-base-pair reads could not distinguish some IMGT-functional V segments, including TRBV6-2 and TRBV6-3, so those segments were excluded. Cytomegalovirus status was reported to be diagnosed by the classifier with high specificity and sensitivity in both the original and validation cohorts. A few of the identified cytomegalovirus-associated TCR beta chains were confirmed in vitro to be specific for cytomegalovirus antigens. A further reported finding was that TCR beta sequences accurately predicted the HLA-A and HLA-B alleles for most subjects in the first cohort. According to a later genetic analysis, donors in an Asian-associated ancestry cluster had fewer N-insertions in productive TCRs than the approximately 630-donor mean. CMV serostatus was the only immune exposure information available for the cohort. Specific HLA alleles were associated with 15,000 to 20,000 TCR beta sequences at a false discovery rate of 0.05 in a later analysis. In a later analysis, several top co-occurrence clusters were reported to appear linked to parvovirus B19, influenza, CMV and Epstein-Barr virus. In an earlier analysis of some 540 of the donors, most TCR beta V segments appeared in productive rearrangements about 90% or about 30% of the time, broadly matching IMGT annotations.

The CDR3 has 15 amino acids, counting the end cysteine and phenylalanine. This entry keeps only the CDR3 DNA: 45 bases, framed from base 1. A distance of 9 bases separates the germline ends of V and J, which lose 0 bases and 0 bases respectively. Sequences MNHEY (CDR1) and SMNVEV (CDR2) are obtained from the germline V gene (reference sequence). The cohort consisted of 650 to 850 healthy bone marrow donors. At the time of sampling, all cohort members were nominally healthy, though unrecorded immune exposures were likely present. The donor was CMV seropositive and belonged to the group of 250 to 350 seropositive cohort members. Each donor provided a peripheral blood sample, and peripheral blood mononuclear cells were used for TCR beta sequencing. The Qiagen DNeasy Blood Extraction Kit was used to extract genomic DNA from the blood cell samples. Library preparation used the immunoSEQ multiplex PCR assay. For the multiplex PCR, a mixture combining 60 forward primers for TCR Vbeta segments and 13 reverse primers for TCR Jbeta segments was used. The CDR3 region of rearranged TCR beta genes was amplified from genomic DNA with a multiplex PCR assay. Amplified TCR beta libraries were sequenced as 87-base-pair reads on the Illumina HiSeq System. Per the authors' processing: A later analysis counted some 74 million unique TCR beta chains across the 650 to 700 repertoires, and roughly 11 million of these chains were shared by at least two donors. A nearest-neighbor algorithm error-corrected the raw reads and collapsed the reads into unique sequences, merging closely related sequences to remove PCR and sequencing errors. To assign V, D and J gene segments, CDR3 sequences were aligned to IMGT reference sequences. For a sequence to be retained, a match of at least six nucleotides to both a V gene segment and a J gene segment was required. Rearrangements were called productive when the CDR3 lacked stop codons and stayed in frame with V and J; all others were non-productive. Following IMGT convention, CDR3 was defined as the stretch from the second conserved V-encoded cysteine to the conserved J-encoded phenylalanine. In an earlier analysis of around 600 of the donors, sequences lacking an unambiguous match to a single V gene segment were excluded. An earlier analysis of a few hundred of the donors called V segments functional above 56.7% productive rearrangements and segregating when the between-donor standard deviation exceeded 5%. To diagnose cytomegalovirus status from the catalog of TCR beta chain sequences, a statistical classification framework was built. In a later analysis, V and J genes were assigned by comparing TCR nucleotide sequences against IMGT/GENE-DB human TR gene sequences. In a later analysis, CDR3 sequences and most-parsimonious VDJ recombination scenarios were assigned using the TCRdist pipeline. A later analysis defined each TCR beta chain by its CDR3 amino acid sequence plus V-gene family, and excluded reads lacking a unique V-gene family. As a way to deal with suspected cross-contamination and a sequencing artifact, a later analysis dropped nearly 600 nucleotide sequences that were highly shared and had low generation probability. In a later analysis, a clonal expansion index for each public chain was calculated from normalized within-repertoire ranks of inferred template counts. In a later analysis, generation probabilities were computed with a VDJ recombination model fitted to out-of-frame rearrangements, and the resulting probabilities were checked against IGoR. A later analysis scored TCR-TCR, TCR-HLA and TCR-CMV co-occurrence with hypergeometric tests, applying a repertoire-size bias correction to TCR pairs. In a later analysis, false discovery rates were estimated by permuting HLA or CMV assignments 20 times. A later analysis grouped co-occurring TCRs with DBSCAN, adding TCRdist sequence similarity when clustering within HLA-allele-positive subsets. Repertoires with fewer than 30,000 or more than 120,000 public chains were left out of co-occurrence clustering, as were four to six repertoires with anomalous nucleotide sharing. TCRdb obtained this table from immuneACCESS and retained in-frame rearrangements with V and J assigned. These tables miss some clones; where compared with another copy, unresolved V genes account for less than half of the shortfall, and the remainder is unexplained. V and J calls and clone size follow that table, whereas D and trimming were derived from the DNA. The sample table records roughly 160,000 clones; about 80% of these occur just once. The ten largest clones take up over 13% of the sample.

About this clone itself: Its antigen target is currently unknown. No clone much larger than this one lies a single base away; base qualities are absent.

The V and J genes are TRBV27 and TRBJ2-7, with TRBD1 as a weak D call on 5 bases. Sequenced input: PBMCs. The TCR comes from a man aged 50 to 60 in good health and CMV-seropositive. This receptor carries the CDR3 CASSLSAGISYEQYF. The bases are TGTGCCAGCAGTTTATCGGCAGGGATCTCCTACGAGCAGTACTTC.